This T cell receptor beta chain stems from a study of blood T cell repertoires in COVID-19. Across the study: The United States, Italy and Spain supplied acute and convalescent COVID-19 samples. From T cells, B-cell-depleted T cells, or PBMCs came the material, which was cDNA or gDNA.

Authors' methods: Amplification with reference gene primers provided the estimates of nucleated cell counts. Method: immunoSEQ multiplex PCR; TCRdb's copy keeps in-frame clones and lacks some. The V and J calls and clone size come from that table; D and trimming were worked out from the DNA. The sample has 60,000 to 75,000 clones; around 85% are singletons. Germline lookup yields CDR1 SGHTA and CDR2 FQGNSA. V was pared by 5 bases and J by 1 base, with 11 bases of the junction left unmatched. This CDR3 spans 17 amino acids. The source is a human donor in a cohort sampled during active COVID-19. J is TRBJ1-1 and V is TRBV7-2, with 9 bases identical to TRBD1. The specimen was peripheral blood. The DNA for the CDR3 is TGTGCCAGCAGCCAAGGGACAGGGAAGCTATCGAACACTGAAGCTTTCTTT. It is translated as CASSQGTGKLSNTEAFF.